The rows below give T cell receptor beta chains drawn from one sample of a study of identifying expanded T cells in peripheral blood. Sequenced by immunoSEQ multiplex PCR; TCRdb stores in-frame clones only, minus some. The repertoire holds roughly 92,000 clones, approximately 90% seen once, with 15% to 20% in the top ten. Sequencing was performed on blood. These TCRs come from a person between 18 and 69 years old in good health. CDR3s include the opening cysteine and the closing phenylalanine or tryptophan. A D gene is named only where the DNA matches it firmly.

v_gene	j_gene	d_gene	CDR3aa	CDR3nt
TRBV27	TRBJ2-7	TRBD1	CASSMGQGYEQYF	TGTGCCAGCAGTATGGGACAGGGGTACGAGCAGTACTTC
TRBV7-2	TRBJ1-4	NA	CASSWRSGMGEKLFF	TGTGCCAGCAGCTGGAGATCCGGGATGGGCGAAAAACTGTTTTTT
TRBV30	TRBJ1-4	NA	CAWSVLREKLFF	TGTGCCTGGAGTGTATTGCGGGAAAAACTGTTTTTT
TRBV10-3	TRBJ2-6	NA	CAIEGGSGANVLTF	TGTGCCATCGAGGGCGGCTCTGGGGCCAACGTCCTGACTTTC
TRBV11-3	TRBJ1-2	NA	CASSLDGRIPIYGYTF	TGTGCCAGCAGCCTCGACGGCCGTATCCCAATCTATGGCTACACCTTC
TRBV7-9	TRBJ2-1	TRBD2	CASSDGTSGVGRNEQFF	TGTGCCAGCAGCGACGGGACTAGCGGGGTAGGGCGCAATGAGCAGTTCTTC
TRBV4-3	TRBJ2-2	NA	CASSQVASNTGELFF	TGCGCCAGCAGCCAAGTGGCCTCGAACACCGGGGAGCTGTTTTTT
TRBV2	TRBJ1-5	TRBD1	CASSPRTGSSQPQHF	TGTGCCAGCAGTCCCCGGACAGGGAGCAGCCAGCCCCAGCATTTT
TRBV7-2	TRBJ2-7	TRBD1	CASSLNPGGVNEQYF	TGTGCCAGCAGCTTAAATCCAGGGGGCGTTAACGAGCAGTACTTC
TRBV2	TRBJ2-7	TRBD1	CASSDRGYEQYF	TGTGCCAGCAGTGACAGGGGGTACGAGCAGTACTTC